The TCR beta chain under discussion was sequenced for a study of shared clonotypes between healthy human individuals. Across the whole study: With ages of 18 to 49, the donors were two women and a few men. Study-wide results and limits: Sample collection involved blood only; tissue repertoires are likely different.

Only in-frame clones appear in the TCRdb table, and some are missing; sequencing was by immunoSEQ multiplex PCR. The table lists about 450,000 clones, 65% to 80% of them singletons, with less than 15% in the top ten. With regard to this clone: Antigen specificity is unknown.

V was cut by 3 bases and J by 5 bases, with 11 bases left in between. Germline lookup yields CDR1 GTSNPN and CDR2 SVGIG (reference sequence). This CDR3 is built from 13 residues. The chain employs TRBV30 and TRBJ1-5; D call uncertain. This TCR was recovered from a woman aged 40 to 50 in good health. Some clones in this sample may be carry-over from other donors' samples. Sequenced input: PBMCs. The CDR3 nucleotides are TGTGCCTGGAGCATGAGGGAGGATCAGCCCCAGCATTTT. This sequence encodes CAWSMREDQPQHF.